The clone carrying this TCR beta chain was detected only a few times. Its antigen is currently unknown. Unmatched junction bases numbered 4, after V lost 0 bases and J lost 6 bases. Germline-derived CDR1 and CDR2 are MNHNY and SVGAGI (reference sequence). The CDR3 extends over 14 amino acids. The record originates from a study of breast tumors, draining lymph nodes, adjacent tissues. TCRdb re-analysed the multiplex PCR reads in MiXCR, keeping a single row per CDR3 protein. The sample includes over 10,000 distinct CDR3 sequences, roughly 70% of them seen just once. General study results and limits: Data fit most tumor T cells coming from lymph node, expanding in tumor.

This sequence joins TRBV6-6 and TRBJ1-2; 7 bases agree with TRBD1. Sequenced input: tumor-adjacent breast tissue. This receptor was obtained from a female donor with breast cancer. Some clones in this sample may be carry-over from other donors' samples. CDR3 DNA: TGTGCCAGCAGTTACTCAGGGACAGTGGATGGCTACACCTTC. Its protein is CASSYSGTVDGYTF.